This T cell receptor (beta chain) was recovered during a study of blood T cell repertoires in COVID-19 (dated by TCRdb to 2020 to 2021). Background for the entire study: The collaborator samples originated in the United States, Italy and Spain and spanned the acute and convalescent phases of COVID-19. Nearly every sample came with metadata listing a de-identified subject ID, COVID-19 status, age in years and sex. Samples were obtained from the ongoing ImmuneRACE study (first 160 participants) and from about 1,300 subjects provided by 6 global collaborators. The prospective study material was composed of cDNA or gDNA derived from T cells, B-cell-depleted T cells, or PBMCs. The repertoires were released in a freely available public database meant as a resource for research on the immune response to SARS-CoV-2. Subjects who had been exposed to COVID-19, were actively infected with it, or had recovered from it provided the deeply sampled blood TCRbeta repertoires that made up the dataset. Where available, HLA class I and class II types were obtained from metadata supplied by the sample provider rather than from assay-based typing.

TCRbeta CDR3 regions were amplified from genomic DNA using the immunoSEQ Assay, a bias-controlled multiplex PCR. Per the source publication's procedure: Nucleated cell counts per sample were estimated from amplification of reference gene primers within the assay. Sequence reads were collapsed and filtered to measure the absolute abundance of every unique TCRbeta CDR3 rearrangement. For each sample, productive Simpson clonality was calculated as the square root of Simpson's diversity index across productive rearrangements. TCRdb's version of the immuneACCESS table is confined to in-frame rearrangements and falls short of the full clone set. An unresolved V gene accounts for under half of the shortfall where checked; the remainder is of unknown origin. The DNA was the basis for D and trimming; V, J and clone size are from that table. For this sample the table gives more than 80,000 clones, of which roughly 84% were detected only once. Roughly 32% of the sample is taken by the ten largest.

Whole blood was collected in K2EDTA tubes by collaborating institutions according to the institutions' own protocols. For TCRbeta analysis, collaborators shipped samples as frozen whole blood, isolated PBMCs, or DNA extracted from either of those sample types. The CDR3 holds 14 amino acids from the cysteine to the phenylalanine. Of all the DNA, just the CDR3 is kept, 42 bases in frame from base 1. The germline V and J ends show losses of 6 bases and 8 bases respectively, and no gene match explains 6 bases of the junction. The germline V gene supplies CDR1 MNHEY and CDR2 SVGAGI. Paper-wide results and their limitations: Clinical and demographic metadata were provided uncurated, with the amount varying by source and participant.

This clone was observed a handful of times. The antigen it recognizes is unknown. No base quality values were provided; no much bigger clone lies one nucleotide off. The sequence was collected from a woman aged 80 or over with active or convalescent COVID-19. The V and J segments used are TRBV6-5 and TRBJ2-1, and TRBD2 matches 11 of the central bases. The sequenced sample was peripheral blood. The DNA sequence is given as TGTGCCAGCAGGACCACGGGACTAGCGGATGAGCAGTTCTTC. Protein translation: CASRTTGLADEQFF.